The 8 T cell receptor beta chains listed next were all sequenced from one sample in a study of identical twins. TCRdb re-analysed the 5' RACE reads in MiXCR, keeping a single row per CDR3 protein. Among approximately 500,000 distinct CDR3 sequences listed, roughly 15% were seen once. This sample was shared with a second study, whose subject was yellow fever vaccine responses in identical twins.

Sequencing input: CD4+ T cells sorted from blood. The receptors shown here come from a woman aged 18-29 years in good health.

This clonotype was counted a few times. This rearrangement joins TRBV20-1 to TRBJ2-1; D remains ambiguous. Germline values: CDR1 DFQATT, CDR2 SNEGSKA (reference sequence). The CDR3 runs to 16 residues. V was pared by 4 bases and J by 0 bases, with 16 bases between. CDR3 DNA: TGCAGTGCTATCCCCCCCTCGACAATCTCCTACAATGAGCAGTTCTTC. It yields the protein CSAIPPSTISYNEQFF.

In this sample, this clonotype turned up a few times. V usage is TRBV12-3 or TRBV12-4 and J usage is TRBJ2-1; 12 bases agree with TRBD2. The CDR3 is 14 residues long. V lost 5 bases, J lost 7 bases, and 3 bases stayed unmatched. The CDR3 reads CASSPSGRGNEQFF. The DNA of the CDR3 is TGTGCCAGCAGTCCTAGCGGGAGGGGTAATGAGCAGTTCTTC.

This clonotype was picked up a small number of times. The chain uses TRBV5-4 and TRBJ2-1, with D uncertain. CDR1 is SGHNT and CDR2 is YYREEE in the germline V gene (reference sequence). Trimming pared 0 bases from V and 10 bases from J, leaving 11 bases between. The CDR3 spans 13 residues. The chain's CDR3 is CASSLVAGREQFF. CDR3 nucleotides: TGTGCCAGCAGCTTGGTTGCTGGGCGGGAGCAGTTCTTC.

The rearrangement joins TRBV5-1 to TRBJ2-3; TRBD1 agrees at 8 bases. CDR3 length: 17 amino acids. The trim removed 0 bases at V and 7 bases at J, leaving 13 bases unmatched. Germline CDR1 SGHRS, CDR2 YFSETQ. DNA for the CDR3: TGCGCCAGCAGCTTGGCCCAGGGGGCCCAGATCGTCAATACGCAGTATTTT. It translates to CASSLAQGAQIVNTQYF.

The sample holds a few counts of this clonotype. V and J are TRBV6-2 or TRBV6-3 and TRBJ2-1; 8 positions agree with TRBD2. Unmatched junction bases numbered 14, after V lost 7 bases and J lost 6 bases. The CDR3 is 16 residues long. Germline CDR1 reads MNHEY; CDR2 reads SVGEGT. The CDR3 sequence is CASTPSGTRSPNEQFF. For the CDR3, the DNA is TGTGCCAGCACACCCTCCGGGACTAGAAGTCCCAATGAGCAGTTCTTC.

This clonotype was seen just once. This rearrangement joins TRBV11-2 to TRBJ1-1; TRBD1 is a possible D gene (6 bases). V was cut by 4 bases and J by 2 bases, with 20 bases left in between. Germline CDR1 and CDR2: SGHAT and FQNNGV. The CDR3 totals 17 residues. The CDR3 spells CASSSRYSGAPNTEAFF. The CDR3 DNA reads as TGTGCCAGCAGCTCCCGGTACTCAGGGGCCCCTAACACTGAAGCTTTCTTT.

The rearrangement joins TRBV20-1 to TRBJ2-7, with 9 nucleotides matching TRBD2. Trimming took 5 bases from V and 3 from J; bases not matched to a gene: 5. The CDR3 extends over 13 amino acids. Germline V gene lookup returns CDR1 DFQATT and CDR2 SNEGSKA (reference sequence). CDR3 residues: CSAPAGGHYEQYF. CDR3 in DNA: TGCAGTGCTCCGGCGGGAGGGCACTACGAGCAGTACTTC.

The chain combines TRBV20-1 with TRBJ2-1, with TRBD2 matching 7 bases. The CDR3 spans 16 residues. CDR1 and CDR2 (germline): DFQATT, SNEGSKA (reference sequence). V trimming: 1 base; J trimming: 8 bases; junction bases outside the gene matches: 14. This CDR3 is CSARGLRLAPVDEQFF. In nucleotides, the CDR3 is TGCAGTGCTAGAGGCCTGCGACTAGCCCCTGTCGATGAGCAGTTCTTC.